The 23 T cell receptor beta chains in this list originate from one sample, sequenced in a study of T cells in Graves' hyperthyroidism and ophthalmopathy. Amplification of TCR beta CDR3 regions used RNA as the template. The HTBI primer set drove a first-round RT-PCR of the TCR CDR3. MiXCR was run by TCRdb on the multiplex PCR reads, yielding one entry per CDR3 protein. The sample has 300,000 to 400,000 distinct CDR3 sequences; 21% are singletons. The specimen sequenced was blood. The source of these receptors is a woman aged 45-59 years with Graves' hyperthyroidism.

At least ten counts were recorded for this clonotype. This chain joins TRBV11-2 and TRBJ2-5; D perhaps matches TRBD1 (5 bases). Germline V gene lookup returns CDR1 SGHAT and CDR2 FQNNGV. The CDR3 covers 16 residues. V lost 1 base, J lost 1 base, and 13 bases lay in between. CDR3 DNA: TGTGCCAGCAGCTTAGGGGTTTCGACAGCCCAAGAGACCCAGTACTTC. It yields the protein CASSLGVSTAQETQYF.

The chain is built from TRBV18 and TRBJ2-2, with D uncertain. CDR3 size: 15 residues. Germline assignment: CDR1 KGHSH and CDR2 LQKENI. V gave up 2 bases and J gave up 0 bases, with 7 bases separating them. The CDR3 reads CASSPRQPNTGELFF. The CDR3 region has the DNA TGTGCCAGCTCACCAAGGCAGCCGAACACCGGGGAGCTGTTTTTT. Combining the CDR3 with reference TRBV18 and TRBJ2-2 gives the whole variable domain NAGVMQNPRHLVRRRGQEARLRCSPMKGHSHVYWYRQLPEEGLKFMVYLQKENIIDESGMPKERFSAEFPKEGPSILRIQQVVRGDSAAYFCASSPRQPNTGELFFGEGSRLTVL.

The J gene is TRBJ1-5, the V gene TRBV20-1; D possibly corresponds to TRBD1 (5 bases). This CDR3 has 15 amino acids. The V gene's germline CDR1 is DFQATT and CDR2 SNEGSKA (reference sequence). V shed 5 bases and J shed 3 bases, with 17 bases lying between them. The chain's CDR3 is CSAPSQGILNQPQHF. The DNA of the CDR3 is TGCAGTGCTCCTTCCCAGGGAATTCTCAATCAGCCCCAGCATTTT.

The chain recombines TRBV19 with TRBJ2-1, with 9 bases fitting TRBD1. The CDR3 loop spans 16 amino acids. J was trimmed by 5 bases and V by 4 bases; bases with no gene match: 9. Germline loops: CDR1 LNHDA, CDR2 SQIVND (reference sequence). CDR3 residues: CASSTPGTGQDNEQFF. CDR3 DNA: TGTGCCAGTAGTACACCTGGGACAGGGCAGGACAATGAGCAGTTCTTC.

This clonotype has at least ten counts. This chain joins TRBV20-1 and TRBJ2-1, with TRBD2 matching 9 bases. Trimming removed 5 bases from V and 6 bases from J; junction bases left unmatched: 14. Per the germline V gene, CDR1 is DFQATT and CDR2 is SNEGSKA (reference sequence). The CDR3 covers 16 residues. The CDR3 DNA reads TGCAGTGCTCAACCACCAGGGCTAGCGGGGCCCAATGAGCAGTTCTTC. It translates to CSAQPPGLAGPNEQFF.

This chain uses TRBV6-1 with TRBJ1-5, with D possibly being TRBD1 (6 bases). CDR1 MNHNS and CDR2 SASEGT come from the germline V gene. CDR3 size: 17 residues. Trimming pared 5 bases from V and 4 bases from J, leaving 21 bases between. DNA for the CDR3: TGTGCCAGCAGTCCCGCGGGTTTCGGAGGGGGGAATCAGCCCCAGCATTTT. It encodes CASSPAGFGGGNQPQHF.

The CDR3 is CASRIRTSGNEQFF. For the CDR3, the DNA is TGTGCCAGCAGGATCCGGACTAGCGGGAATGAGCAGTTCTTC. The chain employs TRBV7-3 and TRBJ2-1, with 11 bases lining up with TRBD2. V dropped 6 bases and J dropped 7; count of bases not matched to a gene: 5. CDR1 and CDR2 from the germline V gene are SGHTA and FQGTGA. CDR3 length equals 14 residues. The whole variable domain, remainder taken from reference TRBV7-3 and TRBJ2-1, is GAGVSQTPSNKVTEKGKYVELRCDPISGHTALYWYRQSLGQGPEFLIYFQGTGAADDSGLPNDRFFAVRPEGSVSTLKIQRTERGDSAVYLCASRIRTSGNEQFFGPGTRLTVL.

This sequence joins TRBV6-9 and TRBJ1-2, with TRBD1 matching 7 bases. The CDR3 spans 14 residues. Germline V CDR1 and CDR2: MNHGY, SVAAGI. The junction had 4 bases not matched to a gene; V was cut back by 2 bases and J by 4 bases. The CDR3 is CASSYIDRVYGYTF. Written as DNA, the CDR3 is TGTGCCAGCAGTTATATCGACAGGGTCTATGGCTACACCTTC.

The sample holds many counts of this clonotype. The chain employs TRBV5-1 and TRBJ2-1, with TRBD2 as a possible D gene (7 bases). This CDR3 region has 16 residues. Germline V gene lookup returns CDR1 SGHRS and CDR2 YFSETQ. V was shortened by 0 bases and J by 6 bases, with 16 bases between the two germline ends. CDR3 nucleotide sequence: TGCGCCAGCAGCTTGGGAGGGGGGGCTAGTCCCAATGAGCAGTTCTTC. Translated, it gives CASSLGGGASPNEQFF. Combining the CDR3 with reference TRBV5-1 and TRBJ2-1 gives the whole variable domain KAGVTQTPRYLIKTRGQQVTLSCSPISGHRSVSWYQQTPGQGLQFLFEYFSETQRNKGNFPGRFSGRQFSNSRSEMNVSTLELGDSALYLCASSLGGGASPNEQFFGPGTRLTVL.

As for this clonotype: This could be a read error, since a much larger clone is one nucleotide away. The rearrangement uses TRBV6-2 or TRBV6-3 and TRBJ2-5; D possibly corresponds to TRBD1 (6 bases). Germline CDR1 and CDR2: MNHEY and SVGEGT. The CDR3 consists of 14 residues. DNA for the CDR3: TGTGACAGCAGTTACGCAGGGGCGAAAGAGACCCAGTACTTC. It is translated as CDSSYAGAKETQYF.

In its sample, this clonotype was seen many times. The chain combines TRBV5-1 with TRBJ1-6; 7 nucleotides agree with TRBD1. The CDR3 consists of 14 residues. After removal of 4 bases from V and 7 bases from J, the junction contained 5 bases not matched to a gene. Germline values: CDR1 SGHRS, CDR2 YFSETQ. CDR3 nucleotides: TGCGCCAGCAGCCGGGGGGACAGCAATTCACCCCTCCACTTT. Amino acid sequence: CASSRGDSNSPLHF.

This sequence joins TRBV2 and TRBJ1-2, with TRBD1 matching over 10 bases. The germline V gene has CDR1 SNHLY and CDR2 FYNNEI. Trimming at V came to 3 bases and at J to 2 bases, leaving 12 bases not matched to a gene. There are 18 residues in the CDR3. This CDR3 reads CASSDRNFGQGGNYGYTF. CDR3 bases: TGTGCCAGCAGTGATCGAAACTTCGGACAGGGGGGGAACTATGGCTACACCTTC.

The gene calls are TRBV6-1 and TRBJ2-1; 8 bases fit TRBD2. J lost 3 bases, V lost 5 bases, and 9 bases had no gene match. Germline loops: CDR1 MNHNS, CDR2 SASEGT. The CDR3 length is 16 residues. CDR3 nucleotides: TGTGCCAGCAGTACCTTCGCTAGCGGGTTCTACAATGAGCAGTTCTTC. Its translation: CASSTFASGFYNEQFF.

This clonotype was recorded many times. The V call is TRBV10-3, the J call TRBJ1-5; D unresolved. Germline V gives CDR1 ENHRY, CDR2 SYGVKD. Trimming removed 0 bases from V and 6 bases from J, with 9 bases in between. The CDR3 loop spans 14 amino acids. The CDR3 is CAISESAAFQPQHF. The CDR3 DNA is TGTGCCATCAGTGAGTCGGCCGCGTTTCAGCCCCAGCATTTT.

This clonotype was seen ten or more times. The chain couples TRBV9 to TRBJ1-2, with 8 bases that match TRBD1. The V gene's germline CDR1 is SGDLS and CDR2 YYNGEE. J gave up 5 bases and V 0 bases, and 6 bases lay outside the gene matches. CDR3 length equals 15 residues. The CDR3 loop is CASSVATGDPYGYTF. The CDR3 DNA follows: TGTGCCAGCAGCGTAGCGACAGGGGATCCATATGGCTACACCTTC.

The chain links TRBV6-1 to TRBJ2-6; TRBD2 is a possible D gene (7 bases). CDR3 length equals 20 residues. Trimming shortened V by 7 bases and J by 0 bases, and 25 bases separated the two germline ends. From germline, CDR1 is MNHNS and CDR2 SASEGT. The CDR3 sequence: CASKEGLGRGVLSGANVLTF. The CDR3, as DNA: TGTGCCAGCAAGGAGGGTCTTGGGAGGGGGGTCCTCTCTGGGGCCAACGTCCTGACTTTC.

The chain combines TRBV20-1 with TRBJ1-5; D is uncertain. The germline V gene encodes CDR1 DFQATT and CDR2 SNEGSKA (reference sequence). The CDR3 runs 12 residues. The V and J ends lost 5 bases and 1 base respectively, with 6 bases between them. The CDR3 here is CSAGKSNQPQHF. The CDR3 DNA follows: TGCAGTGCTGGAAAAAGCAATCAGCCCCAGCATTTT.

This rearrangement joins TRBV6-2 or TRBV6-3 to TRBJ2-1; 12 nucleotides line up with TRBD2. Germline-derived CDR1 and CDR2 are MNHEY and SVGEGT. The CDR3 is 15 residues long. V lost 2 bases to trimming and J lost 8 bases; unmatched junction nucleotides: 4. CDR3 residues: CASSYRTSGIDEQFF. The DNA of the CDR3 is TGTGCCAGCAGTTACCGGACTAGCGGGATCGATGAGCAGTTCTTC.

This clonotype was observed many times. For the CDR3, the DNA is TGCGCCAGCAGCCAAGGGACTCAGATCCCCAACTATGGCTACACCTTC. Encoded protein: CASSQGTQIPNYGYTF. The rearrangement joins TRBV4-1 to TRBJ1-2, with unresolved D. The CDR3 is made up of 16 amino acids. The germline V gene encodes CDR1 MGHRA and CDR2 YSYEKL. The germline V and J ends were trimmed by 1 base and 2 bases, with 14 bases remaining between them.

This clonotype has just a few counts. One end of the junction fails to match germline, which may point to a read error. The gene calls are TRBV6-9 and TRBJ2-3, with TRBD2 matching 12 bases. The length of the CDR3 is 18 residues. Germline CDR1 reads MNHGY; CDR2 reads SVAAGI. The CDR3 reads CTSSSKGLAGGPPDTQYF. The CDR3 region has the DNA TGTACCAGCAGTTCAAAAGGTCTAGCGGGGGGGCCTCCAGATACGCAGTATTTT.

This clonotype was picked up a small number of times. The chain links TRBV19 to TRBJ1-2; 7 bases line up with TRBD1. The V gene end was trimmed by 6 bases and the J gene end by 4 bases; junction bases not matched to a gene: 14. This CDR3 has 16 residues. The V gene's germline CDR1 is LNHDA and CDR2 SQIVND (reference sequence). For the CDR3, the DNA is TGTGCCAGTAGCGGGGAGGACAGGACTCCTTTCTATGGCTACACCTTC. It specifies CASSGEDRTPFYGYTF.

In this sample, this clonotype turned up a few times. The CDR3 DNA follows: TGTGCCAGTAGTATCGGGGGGAAAGGGGCCTCTCCTTCGTGGCCCCAGCATTTT. It encodes CASSIGGKGASPSWPQHF. V gene TRBV19 combines with J gene TRBJ1-5; maybe TRBD1 (5 bases). CDR3 length: 18 amino acids. V was trimmed by 3 bases and J by 9 bases, leaving 27 bases between them. The germline gives CDR1 LNHDA, CDR2 SQIVND (reference sequence).

This clonotype has ten or more counts. The chain combines TRBV24-1 with TRBJ2-1; 8 nucleotides match TRBD1. The CDR3 covers 15 residues. Germline CDR1 is KGHDR and CDR2 is SFDVKD. J lost 8 bases, V lost 4 bases, and 9 bases had no gene match. The CDR3 sequence is CATSEGQGATDEQFF. The CDR3 coding sequence is TGTGCCACCAGTGAAGGGCAGGGGGCCACGGATGAGCAGTTCTTC.